This is a list of T cell receptor beta chains from one sample in a study of cytomegalovirus exposure and HLA in healthy donors. This table comes from immunoSEQ multiplex PCR, and its TCRdb copy is limited to in-frame clones, with some not included. The sample yields about 140,000 clones, 82% seen once. Sample: PBMCs. The receptor set was obtained from a man aged 18 to 29 in good health and CMV-seropositive. The conserved cysteine and the conserved F or W are not part of the CDR3 here. The order of the fields is CDR3 length, V gene, CDR3 protein.

len: 10
v_gene: TRBV19
CDR3aa: ASSIAPSEAF

len: 13
v_gene: TRBV9
CDR3aa: ASSMGQGGPYEQY

len: 14
v_gene: TRBV6-1
CDR3aa: ASSVIPGQNRNEQF

len: 15
v_gene: TRBV27
CDR3aa: ASSLSPDRGPSNEQF

len: 14
v_gene: TRBV7-9
CDR3aa: ASSSPVGGRSTEAF

len: 14
v_gene: TRBV7-2
CDR3aa: ASSPWTGVDNEKLF

len: 11
v_gene: TRBV10-2
CDR3aa: ASGSGGIQPQH

len: 14
v_gene: TRBV7-2
CDR3aa: ASSLGQGGFIGELF

len: 10
v_gene: TRBV28
CDR3aa: ASRGQVYEQY

len: 11
v_gene: TRBV15
CDR3aa: ATSSPDIAEQY

len: 13
v_gene: TRBV5-1
CDR3aa: ASSLRLTGANVLT

len: 13
v_gene: TRBV19
CDR3aa: ASSSGLGSYNEQF

len: 9
v_gene: TRBV28
CDR3aa: ASTRGGEQY

len: 13
v_gene: TRBV4-1
CDR3aa: ASSQWTSDYNEQF

len: 12
v_gene: TRBV7-9
CDR3aa: ASSSTTATYEQY

len: 11
v_gene: TRBV18
CDR3aa: ASSQGDTGELF

len: 15
v_gene: TRBV7-9
CDR3aa: ASSLVDSSFSSYEQY

len: 13
v_gene: TRBV7-9
CDR3aa: ASSPGLAGGIEQF

len: 9
v_gene: TRBV20-1
CDR3aa: SASRRGRYT

len: 14
v_gene: TRBV11-2
CDR3aa: ASSLDRNRLNTEAF

len: 13
v_gene: TRBV7-3
CDR3aa: ASSLTGSGANVLT

len: 12
v_gene: TRBV18
CDR3aa: ASSLRREAEKLF

len: 15
v_gene: TRBV5-5
CDR3aa: ASSPTPRDRGTGELF

len: 12
v_gene: TRBV2
CDR3aa: ASIRQGAVTEAF

len: 15
v_gene: TRBV6-1
CDR3aa: ASSERTSGSSYNEQF

len: 12
v_gene: TRBV6-6
CDR3aa: ASSRGTGGTEAF

len: 13
v_gene: TRBV19
CDR3aa: ASSIGSSGSYEQY